Below, 13 T cell receptor beta chains from the same sample are listed, as sequenced in a study of T cells in Graves' hyperthyroidism and ophthalmopathy. Amplified regions were TCR beta CDR3 sequences from RNA transcripts. The HTBI primer set drove a first-round RT-PCR of the TCR CDR3. TCRdb re-analysed the multiplex PCR reads in MiXCR, keeping a single row per CDR3 protein. The sample lists roughly 650,000 distinct CDR3 sequences; around 15% were seen once. Sequenced input: blood. Source of these receptors: a woman aged 40 to 50 with Graves' ophthalmopathy.

This clonotype was picked up a small number of times. The chain recombines TRBV2 with TRBJ2-3, with TRBD2 matching 16 bases. The CDR3 is 16 residues long. The ends lost 3 bases at V and 10 bases at J; junction bases unmatched: 7. Germline V gene data show CDR1 as SNHLY and CDR2 as FYNNEI. CDR3 region: CASSEGLGLAGGAQYF. The CDR3 DNA reads as TGTGCCAGCAGTGAGGGGCTGGGACTAGCGGGAGGGGCGCAGTATTTT. The variable domain in full, completed from reference TRBV2 and TRBJ2-3, reads EPEVTQTPSHQVTQMGQEVILRCVPISNHLYFYWYRQILGQKVEFLVSFYNNEISEKSEIFDDQFSVERPDGSNFTLKIRSTKLEDSAMYFCASSEGLGLAGGAQYFGPGTRLTVL.

Comment on this clonotype: This sequence may be a read error, since a much larger clone differs from it by one base. This chain joins TRBV2 and TRBJ2-1; D is undetermined. The CDR3 sequence is 15 residues long. Germline CDR1 and CDR2: SNHLY and FYNNEI. The V and J ends lost 5 bases and 0 bases respectively, with 11 bases between them. The CDR3 region has the DNA TGTGCCAGCAGTAATGACTTGGGCTCCTACAATGAGCAGTTCTTC. It translates to CASSNDLGSYNEQFF.

This clonotype was detected ten times or more. CDR3 loop: CASSKGGNQPQHF. In DNA, the CDR3 is TGTGCCAGCAGCAAAGGGGGGAATCAGCCCCAGCATTTT. The rearrangement uses TRBV12-3 or TRBV12-4 and TRBJ1-5; D may be TRBD1 (6 bases). CDR3 length: 13 amino acids. V dropped 6 bases and J dropped 4 bases, with 10 bases sitting between them.

The V and J genes are TRBV6-1 and TRBJ1-5; D may be TRBD1 (5 bases). CDR1 is MNHNS and CDR2 is SASEGT in the germline V gene. The CDR3 totals 16 residues. Trimming cost V 6 bases and J 3 bases, with 18 bases left between them. The CDR3 region has the DNA TGTGCCAGCAGAGGTGGCAGGGCGCTTCTCAATCAGCCCCAGCATTTT. Translated, it gives CASRGGRALLNQPQHF.

Comments on this clonotype: Possible read error: a much larger clone is one base away. The chain has TRBV5-5 and TRBJ2-3; TRBD1 aligns across 7 bases. This CDR3 region has 14 residues. CDR1 is SGHKS and CDR2 is YYEKEE in the germline V gene (reference sequence). The CDR3 region is CASSWDSLTDTQCF. The CDR3 nucleotides read TGTGCCAGCAGCTGGGACAGCCTCACAGATACGCAGTGTTTT.

In its sample, this clonotype was seen a few times. The chain has TRBV27 and TRBJ1-5, with D perhaps matching TRBD1 (5 bases). With 3 bases removed from V and 0 bases from J, the gap between germline ends came to 9 bases. Germline V gene data show CDR1 as MNHEY and CDR2 as SMNVEV (reference sequence). The CDR3 runs to 15 residues. Written as DNA, the CDR3 is TGTGCCAGCAGTTTCAGGGAAAATAGCAATCAGCCCCAGCATTTT. Residues: CASSFRENSNQPQHF.

This clonotype was counted between two and nine times. The V and J genes are TRBV20-1 and TRBJ1-5; D may be TRBD1 (5 bases). The CDR3 length is 13 residues. Germline CDR1 DFQATT, CDR2 SNEGSKA (reference sequence). The V and J ends lost 6 bases and 5 bases respectively, with 14 bases between them. The CDR3 DNA is TGCAGTGCCAGCCGGGACGGCGATCAGCCCCAGCATTTT. Translating gives CSASRDGDQPQHF.

This clonotype was counted ten times or more. J is TRBJ2-1 and V is TRBV11-3; 7 bases are a match to TRBD2. The CDR3 runs 18 residues. J gave up 0 bases and V 0 bases, and 8 bases lay outside the gene matches. Germline lookup yields CDR1 SGHNT and CDR2 YENEEA. The CDR3, as DNA: TGTGCCAGCAGCTTAGACAGCCAGGGAGGGCCCTCCTACAATGAGCAGTTCTTC. It codes for CASSLDSQGGPSYNEQFF. The full variable domain, rest sourced from reference TRBV11-3 and TRBJ2-1, is EAGVVQSPRYKIIEKKQPVAFWCNPISGHNTLYWYLQNLGQGPELLIRYENEEAVDDSQLPKDRFSAERLKGVDSTLKIQPAELGDSAVYLCASSLDSQGGPSYNEQFFGPGTRLTVL.

This clonotype appeared a few times. A much larger clone is a single base away; this may be a read error. In nucleotides, the CDR3 is TGTGCCAGCAGTTACTCGGGACAGGGTTACGAGCAGCACTTC. Its protein product is CASSYSGQGYEQHF. The V and J genes are TRBV6-5 and TRBJ2-7; 9 bases align to TRBD1. From germline, CDR1 is MNHEY and CDR2 SVGAGI. The CDR3 loop spans 14 amino acids.

J is TRBJ2-1 and V is TRBV12-3 or TRBV12-4, with D unresolved. CDR3 length: 14 residues. V was cut by 2 bases and J by 3 bases, with 8 bases left in between. As DNA, the CDR3 is TGTGCCAGCAGTTTATGGCCTAACTACAATGAGCAGTTCTTC. This translates into CASSLWPNYNEQFF.

This chain connects TRBV5-1 to TRBJ2-5; D perhaps matches TRBD1 (6 bases). V lost 4 bases and J 2 bases, leaving 12 bases between the germline ends. CDR3 length: 14 amino acids. From germline, CDR1 is SGHRS and CDR2 YFSETQ. CDR3 DNA: TGCGCCAGCAGCGGACCGGGACAACAAGAGACCCAGTACTTC. Translated, it gives CASSGPGQQETQYF.

The rearrangement links TRBV19 to TRBJ1-3; D possibly corresponds to TRBD1 (6 bases). CDR1 and CDR2 from the germline V gene are LNHDA and SQIVND (reference sequence). This CDR3 is built from 15 residues. V was cut by 4 bases and J by 0 bases, with 10 bases left in between. The CDR3 region has the DNA TGTGCCAGTAGTACCGGGACAAGCTCTGGAAACACCATATATTTT. Encoded protein: CASSTGTSSGNTIYF.

This clonotype was detected many times. The rearrangement uses TRBV7-2 and TRBJ1-1; D is uncertain. V was shortened by 6 bases and J by 1 base, with 12 bases between the two germline ends. The germline V gene has CDR1 SGHTA and CDR2 FQGNSA. The CDR3 is 14 amino acids. This CDR3 reads CASRRQPQNTEAFF. The CDR3 DNA reads TGTGCCAGCAGACGACAACCACAGAACACTGAAGCTTTCTTT. Combining the CDR3 with reference TRBV7-2 and TRBJ1-1 gives the whole variable domain GAGVSQSPSNKVTEKGKDVELRCDPISGHTALYWYRQSLGQGLEFLIYFQGNSAPDKSGLPSDRFSAERTGGSVSTLTIQRTQQEDSAVYLCASRRQPQNTEAFFGQGTRLTVV.